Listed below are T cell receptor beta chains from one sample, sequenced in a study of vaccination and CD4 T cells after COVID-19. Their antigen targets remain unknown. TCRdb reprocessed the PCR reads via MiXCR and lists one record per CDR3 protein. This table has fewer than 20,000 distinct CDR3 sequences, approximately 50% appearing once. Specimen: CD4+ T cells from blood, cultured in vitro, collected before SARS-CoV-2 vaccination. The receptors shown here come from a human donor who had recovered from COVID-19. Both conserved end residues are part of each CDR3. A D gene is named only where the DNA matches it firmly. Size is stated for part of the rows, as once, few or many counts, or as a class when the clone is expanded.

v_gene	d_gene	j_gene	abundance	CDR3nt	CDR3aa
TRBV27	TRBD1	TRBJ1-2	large	TGTGCCAGCAGCGCATACGCGGGACAGTCTACGGGCTACACCTTC	CASSAYAGQSTGYTF
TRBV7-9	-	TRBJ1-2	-	TGTGCCAGCAGCTTGGATTCAGGTATCAGCTACACCTTC	CASSLDSGISYTF
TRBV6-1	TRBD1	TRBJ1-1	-	TGTGCCAGCAGAGGTCTGGGACAGGGGGGAACTGAAGCTTTCTTT	CASRGLGQGGTEAFF
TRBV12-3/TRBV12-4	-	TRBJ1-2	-	TGTGCCAGCAGTCCGGACAGTTTGTATGGCTACACCTTC	CASSPDSLYGYTF
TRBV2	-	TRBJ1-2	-	TGTGCCAGCAGTGAAAGTCGAGGAGGCTATGGCTACACCTTC	CASSESRGGYGYTF
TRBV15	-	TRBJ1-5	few	TGTGCCACCAGCCGGTTAGGTCAGCCCCAGCATTTT	CATSRLGQPQHF
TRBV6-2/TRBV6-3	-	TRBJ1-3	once	TGTGCCAGCAGATACTCCGGGGGCTCTGGAAACACCATATATTTT	CASRYSGGSGNTIYF
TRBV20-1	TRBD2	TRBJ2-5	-	TGCAGTGCTAGACGGACTAGCGGGAGGGCCGGGGAGACCCAGTACTTC	CSARRTSGRAGETQYF
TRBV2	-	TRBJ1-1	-	TGTGCCAGCAGTGAAGCGGTTGAAGCTTTCTTT	CASSEAVEAFF
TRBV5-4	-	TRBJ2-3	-	TGTGCCAGCAGCTCGCCCAGGGGCACAGATACGCAGTATTTT	CASSSPRGTDTQYF
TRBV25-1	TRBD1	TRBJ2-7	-	TGTGCCAGCAGTGAGTCTGGGACAGGGGTAGGGTACTTC	CASSESGTGVGYF
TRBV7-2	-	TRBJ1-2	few	TGTGCCAGCAGCCCCTTGGTCGGAGCTAACTATGGCTACACCTTC	CASSPLVGANYGYTF
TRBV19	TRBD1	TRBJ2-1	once	TGTGCCAGTAACGGACAGGGGGTGACCTACAATGAGCAGTTCTTC	CASNGQGVTYNEQFF
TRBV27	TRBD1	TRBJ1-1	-	TGTGCCAGCAGTCGGACAGGGTTTAACACTGAAGCTTTCTTT	CASSRTGFNTEAFF
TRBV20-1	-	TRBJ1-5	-	TGCAGTGCGCTTGCGGGGTTGGGGGGCAATCAGCCCCAGCATTTT	CSALAGLGGNQPQHF
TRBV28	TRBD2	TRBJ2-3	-	TGTGCCAGCGGTGTGCCGGGAGGGCTTCGTGATACGCAGTATTTT	CASGVPGGLRDTQYF
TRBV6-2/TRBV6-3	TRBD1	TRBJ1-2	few	TGTGCCAGCAGAACGGGACAGGGGAACTATGGCTACACCTTC	CASRTGQGNYGYTF
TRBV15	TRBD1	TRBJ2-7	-	TGTGCCACCAGCAGGGTGGCGGGACAGGGTTCCTACGAGCAGTACTTC	CATSRVAGQGSYEQYF
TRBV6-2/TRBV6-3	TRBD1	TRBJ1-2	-	TGTGCCAGCATCTCAGGGGGCACGAGCTACACCTTC	CASISGGTSYTF
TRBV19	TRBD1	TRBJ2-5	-	TGTGCCAGTAGTCCCGGACAGGTTCCCCAAGAGACCCAGTACTTC	CASSPGQVPQETQYF
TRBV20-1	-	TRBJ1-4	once	TGCAGTGCTAGTCGCAGCCTGGGCCAGACGAATGAAAAACTGTTTTTT	CSASRSLGQTNEKLFF
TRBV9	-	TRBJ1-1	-	TGTGCCAGCAGCGTGGAGGTGGGGACTGAAGCTTTCTTT	CASSVEVGTEAFF
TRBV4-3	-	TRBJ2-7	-	TGCGCCAGCAGCCAAGACGGGGGTCATCGGTACTTC	CASSQDGGHRYF
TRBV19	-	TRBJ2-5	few	TGTGCCAGTAGTATTGGAGGGGGGGAGACCCAGTACTTC	CASSIGGGETQYF
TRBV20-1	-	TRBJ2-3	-	TGCAGTGCTCTAGGGCCCAGGGGAACAGATACGCAGTATTTT	CSALGPRGTDTQYF
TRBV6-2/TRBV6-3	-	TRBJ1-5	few	TGTGCCAGCAGGACTCCCAATCAGCCCCAGCATTTT	CASRTPNQPQHF
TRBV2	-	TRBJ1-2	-	TGTGCCAGCAGAGCCCGGGACTCCTACTATGGCTACACCTTC	CASRARDSYYGYTF
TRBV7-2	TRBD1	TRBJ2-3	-	TGTGCCAGCAGCCCTGGGGACAGGGCCATGGCAGATACGCAGTATTTT	CASSPGDRAMADTQYF
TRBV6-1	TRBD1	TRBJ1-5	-	TGTGCCAGCAGTGGACAGGGTGGCCAGCCCCAGCATTTT	CASSGQGGQPQHF
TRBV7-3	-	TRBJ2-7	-	TGTGCCAGCAGCCGCTACGTGGGCCCCCTCGAGCAGTACTTC	CASSRYVGPLEQYF
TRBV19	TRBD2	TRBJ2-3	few	TGTGCCAGCGGGACTAGCGGTGATACGCAGTATTTT	CASGTSGDTQYF
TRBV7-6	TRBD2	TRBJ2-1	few	TGTGCCAGCAGCTTAGTCAGGACTAGCGGGAAGGGTGAGCAGTTCTTC	CASSLVRTSGKGEQFF
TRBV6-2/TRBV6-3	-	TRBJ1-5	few	TGTGCCAGCAGTTACCCCCCCACAACGCCCGATCAGCCCCAGCATTTT	CASSYPPTTPDQPQHF
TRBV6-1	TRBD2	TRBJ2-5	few	TGTGCCAGCCGCCCTGCGGGGAGGGAAGGGACCCAGTACTTC	CASRPAGREGTQYF
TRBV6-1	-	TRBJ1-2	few	TGTGCCAGCAGGCCCAGTCACACCTTC	CASRPSHTF
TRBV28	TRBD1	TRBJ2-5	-	TGTGCCAGCAGCCTGGACAGGCGCCAAGAGACCCAGTACTTC	CASSLDRRQETQYF
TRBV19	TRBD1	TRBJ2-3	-	TGTGCCAGTACCCCGAGACAGGGCTACACAGATACGCAGTATTTT	CASTPRQGYTDTQYF
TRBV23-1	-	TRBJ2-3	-	TGCGCCAGCAGTCAATCGACGAGCACAGATACGCAGTATTTT	CASSQSTSTDTQYF
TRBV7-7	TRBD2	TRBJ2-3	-	TGTGCCAGCAGCCTGGGACTAGCGGGAGCGGTAGATACGCAGTATTTT	CASSLGLAGAVDTQYF
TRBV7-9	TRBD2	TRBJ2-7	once	TGTGCCAGCAGCTTATCCGGGACTAGCCTCTTTCTTTCCTACGAGCAGTACTTC	CASSLSGTSLFLSYEQYF
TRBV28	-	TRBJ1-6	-	TGTGCCAGCAGTTTTATCCACGCGGTGAACAATTCACCCCTCCACTTT	CASSFIHAVNNSPLHF
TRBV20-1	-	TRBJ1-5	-	TGCAGTGCTAGCCGCTCGGCGGGGGGCAATCAGCCCCAGCATTTT	CSASRSAGGNQPQHF
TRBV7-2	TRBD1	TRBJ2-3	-	TGTGCCAGCAGCTTATCACCGGGACAGTGGTCAGATACGCAGTATTTT	CASSLSPGQWSDTQYF
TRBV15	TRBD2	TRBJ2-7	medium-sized	TGTGCCACCAGCAGAGGGCGGGGGGGTACCTACGAGCAGTACTTC	CATSRGRGGTYEQYF
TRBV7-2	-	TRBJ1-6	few	TGTGCCAGCAGCCCGACCACAAGCTCCTATAATTCACCCCTCCACTTT	CASSPTTSSYNSPLHF
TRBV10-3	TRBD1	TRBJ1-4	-	TGTGCCACCGCGACAGGGGCAACTAATGAAAAACTGTTTTTT	CATATGATNEKLFF
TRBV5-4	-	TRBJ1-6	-	TGTGCCAGCAGCTTTATCAATTCACCCCTCCACTTT	CASSFINSPLHF
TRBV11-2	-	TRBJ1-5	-	TGTGCCAGCAGCTCCCGGCCAAATCAGCCCCAGCATTTT	CASSSRPNQPQHF
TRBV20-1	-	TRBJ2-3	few	TGCAGTGCAGGGAACCCCCTGGCAGATACGCAGTATTTT	CSAGNPLADTQYF